This TCR beta chain was recorded in a study of brain T cells in children with intractable seizures. Study outcomes and limitations: Only CDR3 sequence similarity suggested viral specificity, without known HCMV serostatus.

The table came from immunoSEQ multiplex PCR; TCRdb's copy has only in-frame clones and leaves some out. The sample carries about 40,000 clones, approximately 90% recorded once. Comment on this clone: What it recognizes is unknown.

The CDR3 sequence is 15 residues long. Trimming at V came to 3 bases and at J to 3 bases, leaving 4 bases not matched to a gene. Germline V CDR1 and CDR2: SGHDT, YYEEEE. The sequence came from a girl aged 2 to 10 with tuberous sclerosis and intractable seizures. The sequences come from peripheral blood, collected at surgery. The gene calls are TRBV5-6 and TRBJ1-5, with TRBD1 identical over 9 bases. The CDR3 protein is CASSWGQGFNQPQHF. CDR3 nucleotide sequence: TGTGCCAGCAGCTGGGGACAGGGATTCAATCAGCCCCAGCATTTT.